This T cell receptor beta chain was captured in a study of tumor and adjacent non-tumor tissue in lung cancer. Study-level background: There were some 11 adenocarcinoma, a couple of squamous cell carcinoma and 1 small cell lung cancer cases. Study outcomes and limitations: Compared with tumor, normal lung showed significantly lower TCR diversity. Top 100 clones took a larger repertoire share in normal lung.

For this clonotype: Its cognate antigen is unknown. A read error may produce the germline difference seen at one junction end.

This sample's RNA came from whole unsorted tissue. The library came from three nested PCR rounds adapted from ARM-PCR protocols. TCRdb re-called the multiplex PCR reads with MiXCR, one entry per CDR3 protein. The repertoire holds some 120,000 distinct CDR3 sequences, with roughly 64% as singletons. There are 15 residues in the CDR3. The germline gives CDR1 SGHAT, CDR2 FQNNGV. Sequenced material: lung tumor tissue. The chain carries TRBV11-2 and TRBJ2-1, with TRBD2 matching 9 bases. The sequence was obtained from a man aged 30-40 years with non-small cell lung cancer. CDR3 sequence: CASSLEGTSFYEHFF. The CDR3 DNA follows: TGTGCCAGCAGTTTGGAGGGGACTAGCTTCTATGAGCACTTCTTC.